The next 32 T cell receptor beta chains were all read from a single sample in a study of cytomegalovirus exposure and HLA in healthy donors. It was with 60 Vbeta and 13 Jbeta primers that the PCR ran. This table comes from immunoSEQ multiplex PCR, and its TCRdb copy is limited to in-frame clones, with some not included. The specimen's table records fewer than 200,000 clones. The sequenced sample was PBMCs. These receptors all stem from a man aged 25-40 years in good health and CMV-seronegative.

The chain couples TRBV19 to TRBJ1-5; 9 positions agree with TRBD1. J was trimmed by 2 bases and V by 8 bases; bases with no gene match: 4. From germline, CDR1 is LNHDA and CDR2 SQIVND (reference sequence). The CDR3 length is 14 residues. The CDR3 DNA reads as TGTGCCAGTGGAAGGACAGGGGGCAATCAGCCCCAGCATTTT. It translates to CASGRTGGNQPQHF.

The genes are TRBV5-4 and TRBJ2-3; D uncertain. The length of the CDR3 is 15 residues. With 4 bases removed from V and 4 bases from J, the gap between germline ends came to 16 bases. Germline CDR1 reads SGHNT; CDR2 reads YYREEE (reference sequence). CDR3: CASSPSSELSDTQYF. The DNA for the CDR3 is TGTGCCAGCAGCCCGAGTTCGGAGCTATCAGATACGCAGTATTTT.

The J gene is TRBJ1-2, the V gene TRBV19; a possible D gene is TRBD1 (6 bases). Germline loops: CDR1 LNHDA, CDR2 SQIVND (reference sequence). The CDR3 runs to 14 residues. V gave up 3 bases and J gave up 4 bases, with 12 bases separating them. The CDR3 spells CASSIGGLPYGYTF. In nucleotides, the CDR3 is TGTGCCAGTAGTATCGGGGGGCTTCCCTATGGCTACACCTTC.

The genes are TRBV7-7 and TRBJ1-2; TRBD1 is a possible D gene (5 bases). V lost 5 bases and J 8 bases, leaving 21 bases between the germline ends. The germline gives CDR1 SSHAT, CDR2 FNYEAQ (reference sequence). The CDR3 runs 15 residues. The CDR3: CASSPQGASVGGYTF. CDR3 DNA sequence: TGTGCCAGCAGCCCGCAAGGGGCCTCGGTCGGGGGCTACACCTTC.

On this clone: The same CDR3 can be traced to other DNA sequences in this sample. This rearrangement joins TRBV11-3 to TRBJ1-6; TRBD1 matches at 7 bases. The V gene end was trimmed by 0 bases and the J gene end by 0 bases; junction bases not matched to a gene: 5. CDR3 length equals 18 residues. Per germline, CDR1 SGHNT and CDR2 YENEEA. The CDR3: CASSLEQGGSSYNSPLHF. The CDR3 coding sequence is TGTGCCAGCAGCTTAGAGCAGGGGGGAAGCTCCTATAATTCACCCCTCCACTTT.

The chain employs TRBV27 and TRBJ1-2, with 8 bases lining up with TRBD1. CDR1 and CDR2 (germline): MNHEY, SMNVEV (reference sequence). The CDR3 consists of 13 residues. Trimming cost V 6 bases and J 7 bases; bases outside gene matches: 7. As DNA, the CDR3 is TGTGCCAGCAGAGCGACAGGGGTCTCTGGCTACACCTTC. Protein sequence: CASRATGVSGYTF.

CDR3 region: CASRNELQGGYEQYF. CDR3 bases: TGTGCCAGCAGGAATGAGCTGCAGGGGGGCTACGAGCAGTACTTC. The rearrangement joins TRBV28 to TRBJ2-7; D may be TRBD1 (7 bases). The CDR3 is 15 amino acids. V was shortened by 6 bases and J by 3 bases, with 18 bases between the two germline ends. In germline, CDR1 is MDHEN, CDR2 SYDVKM.

The CDR3 sequence: CAWSQGYGYTF. CDR3 DNA sequence: TGTGCCTGGAGCCAGGGCTATGGCTACACCTTC. This chain joins TRBV30 and TRBJ1-2, with a tentative D call TRBD1 (5 bases). CDR1 GTSNPN and CDR2 SVGIG come from the germline V gene (reference sequence). Trimming took off 3 bases at V and 4 bases at J, with 6 bases between the two ends. CDR3 length equals 11 residues.

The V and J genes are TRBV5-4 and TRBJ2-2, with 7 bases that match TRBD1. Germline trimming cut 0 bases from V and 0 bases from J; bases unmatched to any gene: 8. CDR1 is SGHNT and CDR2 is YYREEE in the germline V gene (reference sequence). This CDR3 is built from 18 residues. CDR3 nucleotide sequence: TGTGCCAGCAGCTTGGCCTATGCCCAGGGGGCGAACACCGGGGAGCTGTTTTTT. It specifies CASSLAYAQGANTGELFF.

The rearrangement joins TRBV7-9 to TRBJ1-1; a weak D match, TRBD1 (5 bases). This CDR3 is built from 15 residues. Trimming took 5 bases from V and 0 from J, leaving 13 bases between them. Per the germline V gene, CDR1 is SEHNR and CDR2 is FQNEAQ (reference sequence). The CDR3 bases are TGTGCCAGCAGCCCTCCAGGGAACATGAACACTGAAGCTTTCTTT. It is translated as CASSPPGNMNTEAFF.

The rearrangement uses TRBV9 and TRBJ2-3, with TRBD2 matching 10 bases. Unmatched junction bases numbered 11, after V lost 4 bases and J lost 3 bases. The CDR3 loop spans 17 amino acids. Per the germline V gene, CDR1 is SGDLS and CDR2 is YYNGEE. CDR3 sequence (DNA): TGTGCCAGCAGCTCAGGCACTAGCGGGATGGGAACAGATACGCAGTATTTT. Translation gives CASSSGTSGMGTDTQYF.

The CDR3 region has the DNA TGTGCCAGCAGTGAATTCGAGGGGAGGTGGGGTAACAACGAGCAGTACTTC. Its translation: CASSEFEGRWGNNEQYF. The rearrangement joins TRBV25-1 to TRBJ2-7; D might be TRBD2 (6 bases). CDR1 and CDR2 (germline): MGHDK, SYGVNS. The CDR3 is made up of 17 amino acids. Trimming stripped 1 base from V and 5 bases from J, with 21 bases between.

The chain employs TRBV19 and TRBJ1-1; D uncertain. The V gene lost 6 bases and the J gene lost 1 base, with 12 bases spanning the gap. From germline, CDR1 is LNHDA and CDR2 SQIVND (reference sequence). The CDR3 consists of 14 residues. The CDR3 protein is CASSPYTGNTEAFF. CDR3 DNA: TGTGCCAGTAGCCCCTACACGGGGAACACTGAAGCTTTCTTT.

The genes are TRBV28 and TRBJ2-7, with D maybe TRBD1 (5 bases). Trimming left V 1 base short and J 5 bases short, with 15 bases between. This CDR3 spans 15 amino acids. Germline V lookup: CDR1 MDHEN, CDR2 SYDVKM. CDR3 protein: CASSLYQGSLHEQYF. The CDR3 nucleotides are TGTGCCAGCAGTTTATACCAGGGTAGTCTACACGAGCAGTACTTC. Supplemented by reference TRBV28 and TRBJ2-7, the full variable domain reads DVKVTQSSRYLVKRTGEKVFLECVQDMDHENMFWYRQDPGLGLRLIYFSYDVKMKEKGDIPEGYSVSREKKERFSLILESASTNQTSMYLCASSLYQGSLHEQYFGPGTRLTVT.

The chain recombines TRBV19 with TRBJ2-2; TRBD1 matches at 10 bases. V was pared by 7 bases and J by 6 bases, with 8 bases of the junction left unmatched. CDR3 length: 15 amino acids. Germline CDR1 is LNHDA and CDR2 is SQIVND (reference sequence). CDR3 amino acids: CASTTTGGLAGELFF. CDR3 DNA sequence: TGTGCCAGTACCACGACAGGGGGCTTGGCCGGGGAGCTGTTTTTT.

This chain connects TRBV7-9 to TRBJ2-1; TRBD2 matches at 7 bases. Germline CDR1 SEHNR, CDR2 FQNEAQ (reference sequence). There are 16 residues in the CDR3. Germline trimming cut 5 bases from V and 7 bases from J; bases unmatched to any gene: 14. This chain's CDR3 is CASSQDNRGSGNEQFF. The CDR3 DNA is TGTGCCAGCAGCCAAGATAACCGCGGGAGTGGAAATGAGCAGTTCTTC. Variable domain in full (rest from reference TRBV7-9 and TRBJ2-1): DTGVSQNPRHKITKRGQNVTFRCDPISEHNRLYWYRQTLGQGPEFLTYFQNEAQLEKSRLLSDRFSAERPKGSFSTLEIQRTEQGDSAMYLCASSQDNRGSGNEQFFGPGTRLTVL.

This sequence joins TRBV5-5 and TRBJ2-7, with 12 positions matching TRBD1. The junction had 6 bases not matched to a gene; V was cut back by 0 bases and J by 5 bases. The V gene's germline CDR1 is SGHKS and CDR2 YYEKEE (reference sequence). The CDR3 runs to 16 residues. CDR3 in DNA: TGTGCCAGCAGCTTGGGACAGGGACAGGGGGCAAACGAGCAGTACTTC. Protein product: CASSLGQGQGANEQYF. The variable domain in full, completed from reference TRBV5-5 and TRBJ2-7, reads DAGVTQSPTHLIKTRGQQVTLRCSPISGHKSVSWYQQVLGQGPQFIFQYYEKEERGRGNFPDRFSARQFPNYSSELNVNALLLGDSALYLCASSLGQGQGANEQYFGPGTRLTVT.

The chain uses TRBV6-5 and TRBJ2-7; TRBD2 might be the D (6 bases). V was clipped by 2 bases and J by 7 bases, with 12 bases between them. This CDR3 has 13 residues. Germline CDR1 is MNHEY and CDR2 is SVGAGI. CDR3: CASSYPYGGEQYF. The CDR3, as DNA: TGTGCCAGCAGTTACCCATATGGGGGGGAGCAGTACTTC.

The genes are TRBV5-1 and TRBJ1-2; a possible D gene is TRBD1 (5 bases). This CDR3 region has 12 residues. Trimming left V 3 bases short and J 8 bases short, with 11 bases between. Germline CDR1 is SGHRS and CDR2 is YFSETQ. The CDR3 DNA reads TGCGCCAGCAGCTCAGAAGGGGTCGGCTACACCTTC. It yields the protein CASSSEGVGYTF.

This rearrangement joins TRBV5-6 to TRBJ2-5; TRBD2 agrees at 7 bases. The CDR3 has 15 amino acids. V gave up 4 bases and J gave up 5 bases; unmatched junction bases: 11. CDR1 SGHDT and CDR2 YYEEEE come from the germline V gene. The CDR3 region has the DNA TGTGCCAGCAGCCTGTATCCCGGGGAGGGGGAGACCCAGTACTTC. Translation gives CASSLYPGEGETQYF.

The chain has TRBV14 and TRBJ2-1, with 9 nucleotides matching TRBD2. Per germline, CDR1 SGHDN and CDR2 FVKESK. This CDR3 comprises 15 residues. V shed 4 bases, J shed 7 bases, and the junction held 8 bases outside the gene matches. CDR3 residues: CASSLLAGGSNEQFF. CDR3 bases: TGTGCCAGCAGCCTCTTGGCGGGGGGGTCGAATGAGCAGTTCTTC.

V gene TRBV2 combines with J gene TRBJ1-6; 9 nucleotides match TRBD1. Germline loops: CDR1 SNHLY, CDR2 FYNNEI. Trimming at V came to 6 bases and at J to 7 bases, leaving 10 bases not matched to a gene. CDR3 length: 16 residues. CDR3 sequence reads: CASSRFRDRVNSPLHF. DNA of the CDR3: TGTGCCAGCAGCAGATTCCGGGACAGGGTAAATTCACCCCTCCACTTT. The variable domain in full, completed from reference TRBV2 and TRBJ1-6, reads EPEVTQTPSHQVTQMGQEVILRCVPISNHLYFYWYRQILGQKVEFLVSFYNNEISEKSEIFDDQFSVERPDGSNFTLKIRSTKLEDSAMYFCASSRFRDRVNSPLHFGNGTRLTVT.

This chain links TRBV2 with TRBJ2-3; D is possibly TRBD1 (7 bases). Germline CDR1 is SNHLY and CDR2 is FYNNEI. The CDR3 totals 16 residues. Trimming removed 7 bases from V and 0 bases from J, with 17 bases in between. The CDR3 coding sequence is TGTGCCAGCACCCGACAGGGAGGCTTTAGCACAGATACGCAGTATTTT. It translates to CASTRQGGFSTDTQYF.

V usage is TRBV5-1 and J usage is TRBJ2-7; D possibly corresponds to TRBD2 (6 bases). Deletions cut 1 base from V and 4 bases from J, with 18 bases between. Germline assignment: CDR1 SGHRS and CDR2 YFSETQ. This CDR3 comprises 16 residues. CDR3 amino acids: CASSLSTDPGVYEQYF. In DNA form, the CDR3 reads TGCGCCAGCAGCTTGAGTACAGATCCGGGGGTTTACGAGCAGTACTTC.

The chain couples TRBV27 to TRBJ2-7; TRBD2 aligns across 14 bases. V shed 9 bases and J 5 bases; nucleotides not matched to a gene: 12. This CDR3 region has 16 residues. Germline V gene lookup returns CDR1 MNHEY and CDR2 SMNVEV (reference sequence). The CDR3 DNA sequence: TGTGCCAGTTCTCCGGGGACTAGCGGGAGTATCAACGAGCAGTACTTC. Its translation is CASSPGTSGSINEQYF.

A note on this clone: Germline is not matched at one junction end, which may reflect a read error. The CDR3 loop is CASSEAGGSERYF. DNA for the CDR3: TGCGCCAGCAGTGAAGCGGGGGGAAGCGAGCGGTACTTC. J is TRBJ2-7 and V is TRBV10-2, with 9 bases fitting TRBD2. The CDR3 consists of 13 residues. Germline V lookup: CDR1 WSHSY, CDR2 SAAADI.

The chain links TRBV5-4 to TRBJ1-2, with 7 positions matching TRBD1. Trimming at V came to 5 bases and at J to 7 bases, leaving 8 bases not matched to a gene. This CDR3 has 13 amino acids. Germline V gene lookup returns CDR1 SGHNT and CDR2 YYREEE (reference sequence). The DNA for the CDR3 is TGTGCCAGCAGGGATTCAACAGGGGTTGGCTACACCTTC. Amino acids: CASRDSTGVGYTF.

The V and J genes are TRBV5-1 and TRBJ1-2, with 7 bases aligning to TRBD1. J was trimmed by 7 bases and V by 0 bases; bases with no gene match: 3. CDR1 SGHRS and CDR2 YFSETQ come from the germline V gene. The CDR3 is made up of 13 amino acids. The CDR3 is CASSLGQGGGYTF. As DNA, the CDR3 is TGCGCCAGCAGCTTGGGACAGGGAGGTGGCTACACCTTC.

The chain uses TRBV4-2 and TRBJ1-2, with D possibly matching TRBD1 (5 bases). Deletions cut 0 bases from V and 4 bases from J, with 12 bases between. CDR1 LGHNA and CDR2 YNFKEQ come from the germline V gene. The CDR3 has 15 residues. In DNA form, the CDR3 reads TGTGCCAGCAGCCAAGATCGGGGGGGAGGCTATGGCTACACCTTC. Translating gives CASSQDRGGGYGYTF.

In nucleotides, the CDR3 is TGTGCCAGCTCACCCGGGCAGGGGGTGTACTATGGCTACACCTTC. Its translation: CASSPGQGVYYGYTF. The chain recombines TRBV18 with TRBJ1-2, with 7 bases fitting TRBD1. This CDR3 region has 15 residues. With V trimmed by 3 bases and J by 3 bases, 7 bases remained unmatched. Germline V gene sequence: CDR1 KGHSH, CDR2 LQKENI.

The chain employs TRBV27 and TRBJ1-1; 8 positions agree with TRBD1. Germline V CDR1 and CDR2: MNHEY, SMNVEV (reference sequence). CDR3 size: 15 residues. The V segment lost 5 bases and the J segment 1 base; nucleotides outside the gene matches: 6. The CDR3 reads CASSLVGTGNTEAFF. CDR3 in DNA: TGTGCCAGCAGTCTCGTCGGGACAGGGAACACTGAAGCTTTCTTT.

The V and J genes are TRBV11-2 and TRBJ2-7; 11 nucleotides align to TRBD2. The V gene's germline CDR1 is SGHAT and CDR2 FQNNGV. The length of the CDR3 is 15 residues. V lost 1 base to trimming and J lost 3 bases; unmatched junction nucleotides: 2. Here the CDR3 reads CASSLGGLADYEQYF. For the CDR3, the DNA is TGTGCCAGCAGCTTAGGGGGACTAGCGGACTACGAGCAGTACTTC.